This entry features one T cell receptor (beta chain) sequence. Original analysis: Cell counts per sample came from amplifying reference gene primers. The data were produced by immunoSEQ multiplex PCR, yet TCRdb's version contains in-frame clones alone and is incomplete. The V and J calls and clone size come from that table; D and trimming were worked out from the DNA. Of 150,000 to 160,000 clones listed, about 90% are singletons. The data derive from a study of blood T cell repertoires in COVID-19. At the level of the study: Both acute and convalescent COVID-19 samples were obtained from the United States, Italy and Spain. T cells, B-cell-depleted T cells, or PBMCs provided the cDNA or gDNA that served as material.

The receptor was derived from a man between 45 and 60 years old with acute or convalescent COVID-19. Material for sequencing was peripheral blood.

The CDR3 is CASPGQNTYEQYF. The DNA for the CDR3 is TGTGCCAGTCCGGGACAGAATACTTACGAGCAGTACTTC. The genes are TRBV6-5 and TRBJ2-7, with TRBD1 matching over 7 bases. Germline V CDR1 and CDR2: MNHEY, SVGAGI. The V gene end was trimmed by 9 bases and the J gene end by 4 bases; junction bases not matched to a gene: 9. The CDR3 totals 13 residues.